The source of this TCR beta chain is a study of blood T cell repertoires in COVID-19. Study overall: PBMCs, B-cell-depleted T cells, or T cells provided the cDNA or gDNA that made up the material.

Trimming cost V 4 bases and J 8 bases, with 3 bases left between them. Looked up from germline, CDR1 is MDHEN and CDR2 is SYDVKM. The CDR3 contains 11 residues. Some clones are missing from TCRdb's copy, which holds only in-frame ones; the method was immunoSEQ multiplex PCR. The sample has approximately 400,000 clones, approximately 87% seen once. Living in 24 US areas, the participants were between roughly 18 and 95 years of age. This receptor was identified in a man between 25 and 39 years old who had recovered from COVID-19. Source material: PBMCs or T cells enriched from blood (not recorded which). The chain uses TRBV28 and TRBJ1-6; unclear D gene. In nucleotides, the CDR3 is TGTGCCAGCAGTTCGGATTCACCCCTCCACTTT. It yields the protein CASSSDSPLHF.